This T cell receptor (beta chain) was identified during a study of CD8 T cells in ankylosing spondylitis. CDR3 size: 12 residues. V shed 6 bases and J shed 5 bases, with 10 bases lying between them. Germline CDR1 reads MDHEN; CDR2 reads SYDVKM. Findings and caveats of the study: Seemingly characteristic of ankylosing spondylitis blood was a TCR beta motif consisting of several highly homologous variants.

TCRdb called the 5' RACE reads again in MiXCR, with one record for every CDR3 protein. The repertoire includes fewer than 550,000 distinct CDR3 sequences, about 5% of them detected once, and under 4.5% sits in the top ten. This clonotype was seen at least ten times. Its target is not known. Sequencing was carried out using blood, either unsorted or a sorted T cell fraction (not recorded which). The chain couples TRBV28 to TRBJ1-1; weak D call: TRBD1 (5 bases). The receptor was derived from a male donor with ankylosing spondylitis. Here the CDR3 DNA reads TGTGCCAGCAGCCTCGGGACGACTGAAGCTTTCTTT. Translation: CASSLGTTEAFF.